The present T cell receptor (beta chain) was sequenced within a study of blood T cell repertoires in COVID-19 (dated by TCRdb to between 2020 and 2021). A note on the overall study: Samples covering the acute and convalescent phases of COVID-19 were provided by collaborators in the United States, Italy and Spain. The prospective study material was composed of cDNA or gDNA derived from T cells, B-cell-depleted T cells, or PBMCs. Deeply sampled blood TCRbeta repertoires from subjects exposed to, actively infected with, or recovered from COVID-19 were included in the dataset. A freely available public database, intended as a resource for researchers studying the immune response to SARS-CoV-2, is where the repertoires were released. Samples were obtained from the ongoing ImmuneRACE study (first 160 participants) and from 1,254 subjects provided by 6 global collaborators. A de-identified subject ID, COVID-19 status, age in years and sex were almost always included in the sample metadata. Where available, HLA class I and class II types were taken from metadata supplied by the sample provider and were not determined by assay-based typing.

From cysteine to phenylalanine, the CDR3 is 12 amino acids long. The sequence is cut down to CDR3 DNA, 36 bases in frame from base 1. The V and J ends are trimmed by 5 bases and 3 bases, leaving 5 bases between them. The germline V gene provides CDR1 SGHTA and CDR2 FQGNSA. The immunoSEQ Assay, a bias-controlled multiplex PCR, was used to amplify TCRbeta CDR3 regions from genomic DNA. The paper's processing steps were these. The number of nucleated cells in each sample was estimated by amplification of reference gene primers within the assay. To quantify the absolute abundance of each unique TCRbeta CDR3 rearrangement, sequence reads were collapsed and filtered. Productive Simpson clonality was computed per sample as the square root of Simpson's diversity index over productive rearrangements. TCRdb's version of the immuneACCESS table is confined to in-frame rearrangements and falls short of the full clone set. An unresolved V gene accounts for under half of the shortfall where checked; the remainder is of unknown origin. The V and J calls and the clone size are those of that table, but D and trimming were determined from the DNA. A total of some 200,000 clones appear in this sample, 85% of them only once. Around 1% of the sample is in the top ten clones.

What the work shows at the level of the full study, not this receptor alone: Clinical and demographic metadata were provided uncurated, with the amount varying by source and participant.

Note on this clone: There is no known antigen for this receptor. Per-base quality was not reported, and no clone a single base away is much larger than it.

In Seattle, one collaborating source enrolled patients while the infection was active and tracked those patients longitudinally over the course of disease. Whole blood was collected in K2EDTA tubes by collaborating institutions according to the institutions' own protocols. For TCRbeta analysis, collaborator samples were shipped as frozen whole blood, as isolated PBMCs, or as DNA extracted from either sample type. What was sequenced was peripheral blood. The origin of this receptor is a man aged 55 to 70 with COVID-19, enrolled during active disease. The rearranged segments are TRBV7-2 and TRBJ1-5; a confident D gene designation cannot be given. The CDR3 reads as follows: CASSLPNQPQHF. Here is the DNA: TGTGCCAGCAGCCTTCCCAATCAGCCCCAGCATTTT.